The next 8 T cell receptor beta chains were all read from a single sample in a study of blood T cell repertoires in COVID-19. Only in-frame clones appear in the TCRdb table, and some are missing; sequencing was by immunoSEQ multiplex PCR. Among fewer than 350,000 clones, roughly 86% were seen once, and the ten largest hold approximately 1%. The sample comprised PBMCs or T cells enriched from blood (not recorded which). These receptors originate from a woman aged 25 to 45 who had been exposed to COVID-19.

V usage is TRBV27 and J usage is TRBJ2-7; TRBD1 agrees at 9 bases. This CDR3 comprises 16 residues. Germline values: CDR1 MNHEY, CDR2 SMNVEV (reference sequence). Trimming at V came to 5 bases and at J to 1 base, leaving 9 bases not matched to a gene. CDR3 sequence: CASSPIPGQGSYEQYF. The CDR3 DNA reads TGTGCCAGCAGTCCTATCCCGGGACAGGGATCCTACGAGCAGTACTTC.

The chain has TRBV5-1 and TRBJ1-2; 7 nucleotides match TRBD1. CDR3 length: 14 amino acids. V lost 4 bases to trimming and J lost 3 bases; unmatched junction nucleotides: 6. Looked up from germline, CDR1 is SGHRS and CDR2 is YFSETQ. The CDR3 loop reads CASSAGQEDYGYTF. For the CDR3, the DNA is TGCGCCAGCAGCGCCGGACAGGAGGACTATGGCTACACCTTC.

V and J are TRBV28 and TRBJ2-4; maybe TRBD2 (5 bases). CDR3 size: 16 residues. V was cut by 5 bases and J by 0 bases, with 14 bases left in between. Germline assignment: CDR1 MDHEN and CDR2 SYDVKM. The CDR3 nucleotides read TGTGCCAGCAGTGCCCGGACTCCCATAGCCAAAAACATTCAGTACTTC. Protein sequence: CASSARTPIAKNIQYF.

The V call is TRBV5-1, the J call TRBJ2-7; no firm D call. Germline V gene data show CDR1 as SGHRS and CDR2 as YFSETQ. Trimming removed 0 bases at V and 2 bases at J, with 9 bases between. The CDR3 is 14 residues long. CDR3 in amino acids: CASSLVGSAYEQYF. In DNA form, the CDR3 reads TGCGCCAGCAGCTTGGTCGGGTCGGCCTACGAGCAGTACTTC.

In this sample, this clone turned up once. The CDR3 is CSVDAGAYTDTQYF. The CDR3 bases are TGCAGCGTTGACGCAGGGGCCTACACAGATACGCAGTATTTT. The rearrangement links TRBV29-1 to TRBJ2-3; weak D call: TRBD1 (6 bases). Trimming took 3 bases from V and 2 from J, leaving 12 bases between them. The CDR3 spans 14 residues. Germline V CDR1 and CDR2: SQVTM, ANQGSEA.

The chain has TRBV7-9 and TRBJ2-7; 12 nucleotides match TRBD2. The CDR3 runs to 15 residues. The germline CDR1 and CDR2 sequences are SEHNR and FQNEAQ (reference sequence). V lost 8 bases to trimming and J lost 3 bases; unmatched junction nucleotides: 8. The CDR3 sequence is CASGRLAGEFYEQYF. The CDR3, as DNA: TGTGCCAGCGGACGACTAGCGGGAGAATTCTACGAGCAGTACTTC.

The rearrangement joins TRBV15 to TRBJ2-5; TRBD2 aligns across 9 bases. This CDR3 comprises 16 residues. The germline gives CDR1 LNHNV, CDR2 YYDKDF (reference sequence). Trimming cost V 0 bases and J 0 bases; bases outside gene matches: 2. This CDR3 reads CATSRDPSGDQETQYF. Written as DNA, the CDR3 is TGTGCCACCAGCAGAGACCCTAGCGGGGACCAAGAGACCCAGTACTTC.

The chain carries TRBV10-3 and TRBJ1-4; TRBD1 aligns across 7 bases. This CDR3 is 14 amino acids long. V lost 10 bases and J lost 7; bases outside the gene matches: 12. The germline V gene has CDR1 ENHRY and CDR2 SYGVKD. CDR3 bases: TGTGCCACGCGCCCCGACAGGGCGGGTGAAAAACTGTTTTTT. Translation gives CATRPDRAGEKLFF.